The 27 T cell receptor beta chains below come from one sample, sequenced in a study of blood T cell repertoires in COVID-19. Sequenced by immunoSEQ multiplex PCR; TCRdb stores in-frame clones only, minus some. The sample yields 95,000 to 150,000 clones, 70% to 90% seen once. Material: peripheral blood. The receptors originated from a man aged 40-50 years with acute or convalescent COVID-19.

This chain connects TRBV5-1 to TRBJ1-4, with TRBD1 matching over 7 bases. CDR1 and CDR2 (germline): SGHRS, YFSETQ. The junction had 3 bases not matched to a gene; V was cut back by 4 bases and J by 0 bases. The CDR3 is made up of 15 amino acids. The CDR3 region is CASSEGTATNEKLFF. The DNA of the CDR3 is TGCGCCAGCAGCGAGGGGACAGCAACTAATGAAAAACTGTTTTTT.

The chain is built from TRBV6-6 and TRBJ1-4, with TRBD1 matching 9 bases. Germline CDR1 and CDR2: MNHNY and SVGAGI (reference sequence). This CDR3 is built from 15 residues. Trimming at V came to 0 bases and at J to 7 bases, leaving 3 bases not matched to a gene. The chain's CDR3 is CASSYSQDRGEKLFF. The CDR3 DNA reads TGTGCCAGCAGTTACTCGCAGGACAGGGGTGAAAAACTGTTTTTT.

V is TRBV2 and J is TRBJ2-3; D may be TRBD1 (5 bases). The V end was cut by 2 bases, the J end by 6 bases, with 12 bases between. Germline values: CDR1 SNHLY, CDR2 FYNNEI. The CDR3 totals 14 residues. The CDR3 sequence is CASSEIGNRDTQYF. The CDR3 DNA follows: TGTGCCAGCAGTGAAATTGGGAACAGGGATACGCAGTATTTT.

This clone was counted a few times. The gene calls are TRBV7-8 and TRBJ2-7; no clear D gene. CDR3 length: 13 amino acids. Trimming took 3 bases from V and 3 from J, leaving 9 bases between them. Germline V lookup: CDR1 SGHVS, CDR2 FQNEAQ. DNA for the CDR3: TGTGCCAGCAGCTTCCGACTTGACTACGAGCAGTACTTC. Amino acids: CASSFRLDYEQYF.

This CDR3 is CASSLSPRAYGYTF. The CDR3 region has the DNA TGTGCCAGCAGCCTCTCCCCGCGAGCCTATGGCTACACCTTC. This chain links TRBV3-1 (or the pseudogene TRBV3-2) with TRBJ1-2; no clear D gene. The germline V gene encodes CDR1 LGHDT and CDR2 YNNKEL (reference sequence). CDR3 length equals 14 residues. Trimming removed 4 bases at V and 4 bases at J, with 13 bases between.

The genes are TRBV5-6 and TRBJ1-2; no reliable D call. Germline values: CDR1 SGHDT, CDR2 YYEEEE. Deletions cut 4 bases from V and 0 bases from J, with 16 bases between. This CDR3 is built from 16 residues. The CDR3 loop reads CASSPLSGLTNYGYTF. The DNA for the CDR3 is TGTGCCAGCAGCCCGCTCTCGGGTCTTACTAACTATGGCTACACCTTC.

This chain connects TRBV7-8 to TRBJ2-1; 13 bases agree with TRBD2. With V trimmed by 6 bases and J by 4 bases, 3 bases remained unmatched. The CDR3 loop spans 15 amino acids. Germline CDR1 and CDR2: SGHVS and FQNEAQ. The CDR3 protein is CASSGLAGVYNEQFF. DNA of the CDR3: TGTGCCAGCAGTGGACTAGCGGGGGTGTACAATGAGCAGTTCTTC.

This rearrangement joins TRBV5-1 to TRBJ2-7, with a possible D match to TRBD2 (5 bases). This CDR3 is built from 15 residues. Germline V CDR1 and CDR2: SGHRS, YFSETQ. Trimming cost V 4 bases and J 2 bases, with 16 bases left between them. The CDR3 DNA is TGCGCCAGCAGCCCGCAGTTCGGAGGTACCTACGAGCAGTACTTC. Its translation is CASSPQFGGTYEQYF.

The V call is TRBV7-2, the J call TRBJ1-1, with D possibly being TRBD1 (6 bases). Trimming stripped 4 bases from V and 2 bases from J, with 8 bases between. CDR3 size: 13 residues. The germline V gene has CDR1 SGHTA and CDR2 FQGNSA. DNA for the CDR3: TGTGCCAGCAGCTCAGGGGTTAACACTGAAGCTTTCTTT. This translates into CASSSGVNTEAFF.

The V gene is TRBV27, the J gene TRBJ1-4, with no clear D. This CDR3 is built from 18 residues. Per germline, CDR1 MNHEY and CDR2 SMNVEV (reference sequence). The V end lost 0 bases, the J end lost 0 bases, and 14 bases lay between the germline ends. CDR3: CASSLSKSVPTTNEKLFF. The CDR3 DNA sequence: TGTGCCAGCAGTTTATCAAAAAGCGTGCCGACAACTAATGAAAAACTGTTTTTT.

V gene TRBV3-1 (or the pseudogene TRBV3-2) combines with J gene TRBJ1-1, with 9 bases fitting TRBD1. The CDR3 sequence is 16 residues long. V was pared by 2 bases and J by 4 bases, with 8 bases of the junction left unmatched. Per germline, CDR1 LGHDT and CDR2 YNNKEL (reference sequence). CDR3 in amino acids: CASSQRPGTGPTEAFF. The CDR3 coding sequence is TGTGCCAGCAGCCAACGTCCCGGGACAGGGCCCACTGAAGCTTTCTTT.

The chain carries TRBV15 and TRBJ2-7; the match to TRBD1 covers 7 bases. Germline V gene lookup returns CDR1 LNHNV and CDR2 YYDKDF (reference sequence). This CDR3 region has 15 residues. V dropped 1 base and J dropped 0; count of bases not matched to a gene: 3. The CDR3 loop reads CATSRGTGSSYEQYF. Written as DNA, the CDR3 is TGTGCCACCAGCAGAGGGACAGGTAGCTCCTACGAGCAGTACTTC.

This rearrangement joins TRBV5-4 to TRBJ1-1; D gene uncertain. The CDR3 length is 16 residues. Germline values: CDR1 SGHNT, CDR2 YYREEE (reference sequence). The V end lost 0 bases, the J end lost 0 bases, and 12 bases lay between the germline ends. The CDR3 loop reads CASSLAGGGMNTEAFF. The CDR3 DNA reads TGTGCCAGCAGCTTGGCCGGTGGAGGAATGAACACTGAAGCTTTCTTT.

This clone was seen a single time. This chain uses TRBV4-1 with TRBJ1-3; D not resolved. This CDR3 spans 16 amino acids. The germline V gene has CDR1 MGHRA and CDR2 YSYEKL. V shed 4 bases and J shed 0 bases, with 13 bases lying between them. DNA for the CDR3: TGCGCCAGCAGCCGCCTAGAGAGGGTCTCTGGAAACACCATATATTTT. This codes for CASSRLERVSGNTIYF.

This clone was detected a few times. This sequence joins TRBV18 and TRBJ2-2; D might be TRBD2 (5 bases). This CDR3 comprises 15 residues. The germline V gene encodes CDR1 KGHSH and CDR2 LQKENI. Trimming left V 3 bases short and J 6 bases short, with 14 bases between. The CDR3 reads CASSPELGKSGELFF. The CDR3 DNA follows: TGTGCCAGCTCACCTGAGCTCGGGAAGTCCGGGGAGCTGTTTTTT.

The chain employs TRBV10-3 and TRBJ2-3; tentatively, D is TRBD2 (6 bases). V was trimmed by 1 base and J by 1 base, leaving 6 bases between them. The germline CDR1 and CDR2 sequences are ENHRY and SYGVKD. The CDR3 covers 14 residues. DNA for the CDR3: TGTGCCATCAGTGAGTGGGGGGGCACAGATACGCAGTATTTT. This sequence encodes CAISEWGGTDTQYF.

The chain uses TRBV7-9 and TRBJ2-3; D perhaps matches TRBD2 (5 bases). V was clipped by 4 bases and J by 0 bases, with 11 bases between them. Germline V gene lookup returns CDR1 SEHNR and CDR2 FQNEAQ (reference sequence). The CDR3 is made up of 15 amino acids. CDR3 sequence reads: CASSSPSGSTDTQYF. The DNA for the CDR3 is TGTGCCAGCAGCTCACCAAGCGGTAGCACAGATACGCAGTATTTT.

The chain links TRBV2 to TRBJ2-3, with D possibly matching TRBD2 (6 bases). The V end lost 5 bases, the J end lost 4 bases, and 13 bases lay between the germline ends. Germline V gene lookup returns CDR1 SNHLY and CDR2 FYNNEI. This CDR3 comprises 14 residues. In DNA, the CDR3 is TGTGCCAGCAGTTTGGGGAGGAGGCCAGATACGCAGTATTTT. It yields the protein CASSLGRRPDTQYF.

The chain employs TRBV27 and TRBJ2-7; D is unclear. The CDR3 spans 17 residues. Germline CDR1 is MNHEY and CDR2 is SMNVEV (reference sequence). Trimming removed 2 bases at V and 3 bases at J, with 20 bases between. CDR3 region: CASSLPPRLRPYYEQYF. The CDR3 bases are TGTGCCAGCAGTTTACCCCCCCGACTCCGGCCGTACTACGAGCAGTACTTC.

The chain employs TRBV25-1 and TRBJ2-7; D might be TRBD1 (6 bases). Germline CDR1 and CDR2: MGHDK and SYGVNS. CDR3 length: 15 amino acids. V lost 5 bases to trimming and J lost 0 bases, with 14 bases between them. CDR3 amino acids: CASSRGTSNSYEQYF. The CDR3 bases are TGTGCCAGCAGTAGAGGGACATCCAACTCCTACGAGCAGTACTTC.

The CDR3 bases are TGTGCCAGCAGCGAGGACAGGGGGCTCACCGGGGAGCTGTTTTTT. Amino acids: CASSEDRGLTGELFF. The chain combines TRBV7-9 with TRBJ2-2, with 11 bases that match TRBD1. Unmatched junction bases numbered 3, after V lost 5 bases and J lost 4 bases. The CDR3 totals 15 residues. The germline V gene encodes CDR1 SEHNR and CDR2 FQNEAQ (reference sequence).

J is TRBJ2-1 and V is TRBV5-1, with 10 bases that match TRBD2. V was clipped by 4 bases and J by 5 bases; unmatched bases: 18. Germline values: CDR1 SGHRS, CDR2 YFSETQ. The CDR3 is 19 residues long. CDR3 residues: CASSPDRGYGLAEHNEQFF. The CDR3 region has the DNA TGCGCCAGCAGCCCCGACAGGGGCTACGGACTAGCGGAGCACAATGAGCAGTTCTTC.

The genes are TRBV6-5 and TRBJ1-4; unclear D gene. Trimming removed 2 bases at V and 3 bases at J, with 7 bases between. Germline V gives CDR1 MNHEY, CDR2 SVGAGI. The CDR3 contains 14 residues. CDR3 protein: CASSYGQSNEKLFF. The CDR3 region has the DNA TGTGCCAGCAGTTACGGGCAGTCTAATGAAAAACTGTTTTTT.

The V and J genes are TRBV7-9 and TRBJ1-5, with TRBD1 identical over 9 bases. V gave up 4 bases and J gave up 7 bases; unmatched junction bases: 11. The CDR3 contains 16 residues. The germline gives CDR1 SEHNR, CDR2 FQNEAQ (reference sequence). CDR3 nucleotides: TGTGCCAGCAGCTACCGAGGGACAGGGAGATACCAGCCCCAGCATTTT. Its translation: CASSYRGTGRYQPQHF.

The chain recombines TRBV5-6 with TRBJ1-6; TRBD1 might be the D (5 bases). Trimming left V 3 bases short and J 0 bases short, with 16 bases between. Germline CDR1 SGHDT, CDR2 YYEEEE. This CDR3 has 18 amino acids. The CDR3 nucleotides read TGTGCCAGCAGCTCCGGGGGGGACCCGAGCTCCTATAATTCACCCCTCCACTTT. It encodes CASSSGGDPSSYNSPLHF.

This chain joins TRBV29-1 and TRBJ2-3; D gene uncertain. V lost 2 bases to trimming and J lost 1 base, with 4 bases between them. This CDR3 has 12 amino acids. In germline, CDR1 is SQVTM, CDR2 ANQGSEA. CDR3 loop: CSVELGTDTQYF. Written as DNA, the CDR3 is TGCAGCGTTGAACTCGGCACAGATACGCAGTATTTT.

V gene TRBV19 combines with J gene TRBJ1-2; D perhaps matches TRBD1 (5 bases). The CDR3 is 12 amino acids. V was trimmed by 11 bases and J by 8 bases, leaving 18 bases between them. The germline V gene has CDR1 LNHDA and CDR2 SQIVND (reference sequence). The CDR3 is CASEGAVWGYTF. CDR3 nucleotides: TGTGCCTCCGAAGGGGCCGTCTGGGGCTACACCTTC. Supplemented by reference TRBV19 and TRBJ1-2, the full variable domain reads DGGITQSPKYLFRKEGQNVTLSCEQNLNHDAMYWYRQDPGQGLRLIYYSQIVNDFQKGDIAEGYSVSREKKESFPLTVTSAQKNPTAFYLCASEGAVWGYTFGSGTRLTVV.